These 28 T cell receptor beta chains share one sample of origin, sequenced in a study of blood T cell repertoires in COVID-19. The assay was immunoSEQ multiplex PCR, and TCRdb's table has in-frame clones only and misses some. The data hold over 60,000 clones, with roughly nine tenths observed a single time. The sequenced material came from peripheral blood. These receptors came from a woman aged 50 to 60 with active COVID-19.

The CDR3 DNA reads as TGTGCCAGCAGCGTAGGGGGCGGGAGGGACAGCTCCTACAATGAGCAGTTCTTC. Amino acids: CASSVGGGRDSSYNEQFF. The chain joins TRBV9 to TRBJ2-1, with 9 bases aligning to TRBD2. The germline V gene encodes CDR1 SGDLS and CDR2 YYNGEE. V dropped 0 bases and J dropped 0; count of bases not matched to a gene: 7. CDR3 length: 18 residues.

This chain connects TRBV2 to TRBJ2-1; 8 bases are shared with TRBD2. Germline trimming cut 6 bases from V and 8 bases from J; bases unmatched to any gene: 9. The CDR3 is 14 residues long. Germline V gives CDR1 SNHLY, CDR2 FYNNEI. CDR3 in amino acids: CASSGLAGGHEQFF. The CDR3 DNA reads as TGTGCCAGCAGCGGACTAGCTGGGGGCCATGAGCAGTTCTTC.

This chain uses TRBV3-1 (or the pseudogene TRBV3-2) with TRBJ1-1, with 7 bases fitting TRBD1. V lost 4 bases, J lost 8 bases, and 4 bases stayed unmatched. Per the germline V gene, CDR1 is LGHDT and CDR2 is YNNKEL (reference sequence). The CDR3 is 12 amino acids. For the CDR3, the DNA is TGTGCCAGCAGCCGTCGGGACAGAGAAGCTTTCTTT. Translated, it gives CASSRRDREAFF.

V gene TRBV2 combines with J gene TRBJ1-1, with D hard to call. The CDR3 has 12 residues. Per the germline V gene, CDR1 is SNHLY and CDR2 is FYNNEI. V was shortened by 4 bases and J by 7 bases, with 10 bases between the two germline ends. The CDR3 DNA sequence: TGTGCCAGCAGTGGAGACATTTATGAAGCTTTCTTT. Translated, it gives CASSGDIYEAFF. Full variable domain (remainder filled in from reference TRBV2 and TRBJ1-1): EPEVTQTPSHQVTQMGQEVILRCVPISNHLYFYWYRQILGQKVEFLVSFYNNEISEKSEIFDDQFSVERPDGSNFTLKIRSTKLEDSAMYFCASSGDIYEAFFGQGTRLTVV.

The chain employs TRBV3-1 (or the pseudogene TRBV3-2) and TRBJ2-7; 11 bases fit TRBD2. This CDR3 comprises 18 residues. Looked up from germline, CDR1 is LGHDT and CDR2 is YNNKEL (reference sequence). V was pared by 3 bases and J by 0 bases, with 10 bases of the junction left unmatched. The DNA for the CDR3 is TGTGCCAGCAGCCAGGATGGACTAGCGGGTGAGAGCTCCTACGAGCAGTACTTC. The encoded protein is CASSQDGLAGESSYEQYF.

This clone was observed a handful of times. This chain's CDR3 is CASYSNNSPLHF. CDR3 DNA sequence: TGTGCCAGCTACAGTAATAATTCACCCCTCCACTTT. V gene TRBV28 combines with J gene TRBJ1-6; D unclear. Trimming stripped 8 bases from V and 5 bases from J, with 7 bases between. This CDR3 region has 12 residues. Germline loops: CDR1 MDHEN, CDR2 SYDVKM.

The CDR3 DNA reads TGTGCCAGCAGACCGGGCCACCTGGCGGGAGAGACCCAGTACTTC. Translation: CASRPGHLAGETQYF. The chain is built from TRBV21-1 and TRBJ2-5; TRBD2, as called in the table, went unchecked against the DNA. TRBV21-1 is assigned pseudogene status. The CDR3 length is 15 residues.

J is TRBJ1-5 and V is TRBV18, with D uncertain. The CDR3 is made up of 14 amino acids. V shed 4 bases and J shed 3 bases, with 10 bases lying between them. Germline CDR1 reads KGHSH; CDR2 reads LQKENI. The CDR3 region is CASSLLQTNQPQHF. In DNA form, the CDR3 reads TGTGCCAGCTCACTTTTACAGACCAATCAGCCCCAGCATTTT.

V gene TRBV11-2 combines with J gene TRBJ2-2; the D is unclear. The CDR3 has 18 residues. Per germline, CDR1 SGHAT and CDR2 FQNNGV. V was shortened by 2 bases and J by 4 bases, with 20 bases between the two germline ends. CDR3 in amino acids: CASSLYGYGGESTGELFF. As DNA, the CDR3 is TGTGCCAGCAGCTTATACGGATATGGTGGAGAGAGCACCGGGGAGCTGTTTTTT. Together with reference TRBV11-2 and TRBJ2-2, the CDR3 gives the full variable domain: EAGVAQSPRYKIIEKRQSVAFWCNPISGHATLYWYQQILGQGPKLLIQFQNNGVVDDSQLPKDRFSAERLKGVDSTLKIQPAKLEDSAVYLCASSLYGYGGESTGELFFGEGSRLTVL.

The J gene is TRBJ2-7, the V gene TRBV11-2, with TRBD2 identical over 10 bases. V was pared by 3 bases and J by 5 bases, with 7 bases of the junction left unmatched. This CDR3 has 15 amino acids. In germline, CDR1 is SGHAT, CDR2 FQNNGV. As DNA, the CDR3 is TGTGCCAGCAGCTTTCCCTTAGCGGGAGGAAACGAGCAGTACTTC. It encodes CASSFPLAGGNEQYF. The whole variable domain, remainder taken from reference TRBV11-2 and TRBJ2-7, is EAGVAQSPRYKIIEKRQSVAFWCNPISGHATLYWYQQILGQGPKLLIQFQNNGVVDDSQLPKDRFSAERLKGVDSTLKIQPAKLEDSAVYLCASSFPLAGGNEQYFGPGTRLTVT.

This rearrangement joins TRBV19 to TRBJ1-5, with no clear D. Between the trimmed V and J ends, which lost 6 bases and 1 base, there was a span of 19 bases. The CDR3 runs 17 residues. The V gene's germline CDR1 is LNHDA and CDR2 SQIVND (reference sequence). CDR3 bases: TGTGCCAGTAGCCCTTCTAGCGGGCCCGTAAGCAATCAGCCCCAGCATTTT. Residues: CASSPSSGPVSNQPQHF.

The chain combines TRBV28 with TRBJ1-3; D unresolved. The length of the CDR3 is 15 residues. V shed 4 bases and J shed 2 bases, with 12 bases lying between them. Germline V lookup: CDR1 MDHEN, CDR2 SYDVKM. Written as DNA, the CDR3 is TGTGCCAGCAGTTCTATAGGAGAGGCTGGAAACACCATATATTTT. It codes for CASSSIGEAGNTIYF. The variable domain in full, completed from reference TRBV28 and TRBJ1-3, reads DVKVTQSSRYLVKRTGEKVFLECVQDMDHENMFWYRQDPGLGLRLIYFSYDVKMKEKGDIPEGYSVSREKKERFSLILESASTNQTSMYLCASSSIGEAGNTIYFGEGSWLTVV.

The chain joins TRBV15 to TRBJ1-1, with a tentative D call TRBD1 (5 bases). The CDR3 covers 14 residues. V dropped 3 bases and J dropped 6 bases, with 14 bases sitting between them. Germline V gene data show CDR1 as LNHNV and CDR2 as YYDKDF (reference sequence). CDR3 protein: CATSSRQGTAEAFF. As DNA, the CDR3 is TGTGCCACCAGCAGCAGGCAGGGAACCGCTGAAGCTTTCTTT.

The gene calls are TRBV3-1 (or the pseudogene TRBV3-2) and TRBJ2-5; D may be TRBD2 (5 bases). This CDR3 has 14 residues. Looked up from germline, CDR1 is LGHDT and CDR2 is YNNKEL (reference sequence). The germline V and J ends were trimmed by 2 bases and 2 bases, with 9 bases remaining between them. The CDR3 sequence: CASSQLADQETQYF. DNA of the CDR3: TGTGCCAGCAGCCAACTAGCAGATCAAGAGACCCAGTACTTC.

The CDR3 region is CASPPRASSYNEQFF. The CDR3 DNA reads TGTGCCAGCCCACCGCGGGCCAGCTCCTACAATGAGCAGTTCTTC. The V gene is TRBV28, the J gene TRBJ2-1; weak D call: TRBD2 (5 bases). CDR1 is MDHEN, CDR2 SYDVKM, per germline. The CDR3 has 15 amino acids. Between the trimmed V and J ends, which lost 8 bases and 0 bases, there was a span of 14 bases.

The chain joins TRBV7-2 to TRBJ2-1, with no clear D. V shed 3 bases and J shed 6 bases, with 12 bases lying between them. Germline V CDR1 and CDR2: SGHTA, FQGNSA. The length of the CDR3 is 14 residues. CDR3 nucleotides: TGTGCCAGCAGCTTGGGCAGGTTCATCAATGAGCAGTTCTTC. It translates to CASSLGRFINEQFF.

This chain joins TRBV30 and TRBJ2-1; D is possibly TRBD2 (6 bases). The CDR3 spans 14 residues. The V end lost 2 bases, the J end lost 4 bases, and 12 bases lay between the germline ends. Germline V gives CDR1 GTSNPN, CDR2 SVGIG (reference sequence). The CDR3 DNA is TGTGCCTGGAGTCCCGGGAGAGGATACAATGAGCAGTTCTTC. Translated, it gives CAWSPGRGYNEQFF.

The rearrangement uses TRBV3-1 (or the pseudogene TRBV3-2) and TRBJ2-7, with 7 bases aligning to TRBD1. The CDR3 loop spans 13 amino acids. V lost 6 bases to trimming and J lost 3 bases; unmatched junction nucleotides: 5. From germline, CDR1 is LGHDT and CDR2 YNNKEL (reference sequence). Here the CDR3 DNA reads TGTGCCAGCAGGACCGCAGGGGGCTACGAGCAGTACTTC. As protein: CASRTAGGYEQYF.

The chain couples TRBV7-8 to TRBJ1-5, with 10 bases lining up with TRBD1. Germline V CDR1 and CDR2: SGHVS, FQNEAQ. Trimming removed 5 bases from V and 2 bases from J; junction bases left unmatched: 3. This CDR3 has 15 amino acids. The CDR3 loop is CASSPGQGGNQPQHF. The CDR3 bases are TGTGCCAGCAGCCCCGGACAGGGGGGCAATCAGCCCCAGCATTTT.

This chain links TRBV19 with TRBJ1-2, with 7 nucleotides matching TRBD1. The CDR3 spans 15 residues. Germline V gene lookup returns CDR1 LNHDA and CDR2 SQIVND (reference sequence). Germline trimming cut 5 bases from V and 2 bases from J; bases unmatched to any gene: 8. The CDR3 region has the DNA TGTGCCAGTAGTGCCGGACAGGCGTCGAACTATGGCTACACCTTC. This gives the protein CASSAGQASNYGYTF.

The CDR3 sequence: CASSAMTGSHLHTDTQYF. In DNA, the CDR3 is TGCGCCAGCAGCGCAATGACAGGATCTCACCTCCACACAGATACGCAGTATTTT. The chain links TRBV5-1 to TRBJ2-3; D possibly corresponds to TRBD1 (6 bases). Germline-derived CDR1 and CDR2 are SGHRS and YFSETQ. The CDR3 consists of 18 residues. V was trimmed by 4 bases and J by 2 bases, leaving 23 bases between them.

The rearrangement links TRBV3-1 (or the pseudogene TRBV3-2) to TRBJ2-1, with TRBD2 matching 12 bases. The CDR3 has 15 residues. J was trimmed by 12 bases and V by 1 base; bases with no gene match: 7. Germline V gives CDR1 LGHDT, CDR2 YNNKEL (reference sequence). The CDR3 DNA follows: TGTGCCAGCAGCCAAGGAAGGCTAGCGGGAGGGGTGCAGTTCTTC. As protein: CASSQGRLAGGVQFF.

The gene calls are TRBV2 and TRBJ1-2; the match to TRBD1 covers 7 bases. Germline assignment: CDR1 SNHLY and CDR2 FYNNEI. Trimming cost V 5 bases and J 7 bases; bases outside gene matches: 4. This CDR3 spans 12 amino acids. Here the CDR3 reads CASSISGGGYTF. CDR3 bases: TGTGCCAGCAGTATATCAGGGGGTGGCTACACCTTC.

This chain uses TRBV4-1 with TRBJ2-1, with no clear D. CDR1 is MGHRA, CDR2 YSYEKL, per germline. Trimming took off 0 bases at V and 4 bases at J, with 10 bases between the two ends. The CDR3 extends over 15 amino acids. The CDR3 is CASSQDMAVYNEQFF. The DNA for the CDR3 is TGCGCCAGCAGCCAAGATATGGCAGTTTACAATGAGCAGTTCTTC.

V is TRBV27 and J is TRBJ1-1; D is possibly TRBD1 (6 bases). Looked up from germline, CDR1 is MNHEY and CDR2 is SMNVEV (reference sequence). Between the trimmed V and J ends, which lost 7 bases and 0 bases, there was a span of 9 bases. The CDR3 has 13 amino acids. The CDR3 sequence is CASKGQLNTEAFF. The CDR3 bases are TGTGCCAGCAAAGGACAGTTGAACACTGAAGCTTTCTTT.

The rearrangement uses TRBV30 and TRBJ1-1; possibly TRBD1 for D (6 bases). The CDR3 sequence is 11 residues long. Per the germline V gene, CDR1 is GTSNPN and CDR2 is SVGIG (reference sequence). V lost 3 bases to trimming and J lost 10 bases, with 12 bases between them. The CDR3 DNA sequence: TGTGCCTGGAGCGCGGGGGGCCTAGCTTTCTTT. The encoded protein is CAWSAGGLAFF. Supplemented by reference TRBV30 and TRBJ1-1, the full variable domain reads SQTIHQWPATLVQPVGSPLSLECTVEGTSNPNLYWYRQAAGRGLQLLFYSVGIGQISSEVPQNLSASRPQDRQFILSSKKLLLSDSGFYLCAWSAGGLAFFGQGTRLTVV.

This clone was observed a few times. The chain employs TRBV30 and TRBJ2-1; 10 nucleotides line up with TRBD2. The CDR3 runs to 16 residues. The V segment lost 1 base and the J segment 6 bases; nucleotides outside the gene matches: 9. Per the germline V gene, CDR1 is GTSNPN and CDR2 is SVGIG (reference sequence). Here the CDR3 reads CAWSGLAGEGFNEQFF. CDR3 nucleotide sequence: TGTGCCTGGAGTGGCCTAGCGGGGGAGGGGTTCAATGAGCAGTTCTTC.

The rearrangement joins TRBV11-2 to TRBJ1-2; 9 bases are shared with TRBD1. Germline loops: CDR1 SGHAT, CDR2 FQNNGV. The CDR3 has 17 residues. The V segment lost 5 bases and the J segment 7 bases; nucleotides outside the gene matches: 17. CDR3 region: CASSLFRGTGQGLGYTF. For the CDR3, the DNA is TGTGCCAGCAGCCTATTTCGCGGAACGGGACAGGGCCTTGGCTACACCTTC.